This T cell receptor (beta chain) was captured by sequencing in a study of T cells expressing NK-cell markers. Background on the study: In sorted CD3+CD56+NKG2C+, CD3+CD56+NKG2C- and CD3+CD56-NKG2C+ T cells, TCR beta repertoires were obtained. Seven of the eight sequenced donors were HCMV-seropositive; one was seronegative. Study-wide results and caveats: Four donors likewise had their CD3+CD56-NKG2C+ fraction led by these clonotypes.

A word on this clonotype: Its antigen remains unidentified.

Looked up from germline, CDR1 is SGHVS and CDR2 is FQNEAQ. The CDR3 runs 18 residues. TCRdb re-called the 5' RACE reads; every CDR3 protein appears as one record, without DNA. In all, the sample yields about 190,000 distinct CDR3 sequences. This rearrangement joins TRBV7-8 to TRBJ2-1; the D gene TCRdb calls, TRBD1, cannot be checked with no DNA. The clonotype comes from a man between 18 and 69 years old in good health. Sequenced: blood T cells: a sorted CD56 or NKG2C T cell subset, CD4+ or CD8+ T cells, or bulk PBMC T cells (not recorded which). This CDR3 reads CASSPPRGTAKPIYEQFF.